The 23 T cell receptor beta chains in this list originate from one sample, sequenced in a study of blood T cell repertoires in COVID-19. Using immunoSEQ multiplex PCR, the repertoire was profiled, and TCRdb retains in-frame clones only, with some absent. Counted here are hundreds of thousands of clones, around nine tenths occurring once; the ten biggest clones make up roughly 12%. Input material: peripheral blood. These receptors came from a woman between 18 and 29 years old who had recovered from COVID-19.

DNA of the CDR3: TGCGCCAGCAGCCCCCGGGGGGTAGCGGCGAACACCGGGGAGCTGTTTTTT. Translating it yields CASSPRGVAANTGELFF. The rearrangement links TRBV4-3 to TRBJ2-2; 7 nucleotides align to TRBD2. CDR1 LGHNA and CDR2 YSLEER come from the germline V gene. This CDR3 comprises 17 residues. J gave up 0 bases and V 4 bases, and 8 bases lay outside the gene matches.

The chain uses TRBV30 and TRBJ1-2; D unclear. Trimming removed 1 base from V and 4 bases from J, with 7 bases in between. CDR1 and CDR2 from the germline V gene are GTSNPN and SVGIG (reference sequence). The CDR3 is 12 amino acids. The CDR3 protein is CAWSGPSYGYTF. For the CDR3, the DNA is TGTGCCTGGAGTGGTCCGAGCTATGGCTACACCTTC.

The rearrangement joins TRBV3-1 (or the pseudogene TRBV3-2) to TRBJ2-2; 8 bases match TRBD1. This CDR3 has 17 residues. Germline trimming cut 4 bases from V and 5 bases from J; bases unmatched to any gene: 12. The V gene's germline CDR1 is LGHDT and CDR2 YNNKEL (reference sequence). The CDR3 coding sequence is TGTGCCAGCAGCCGAATCCCACAGGGGGTTTGGACCGGGGAGCTGTTTTTT. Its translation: CASSRIPQGVWTGELFF.

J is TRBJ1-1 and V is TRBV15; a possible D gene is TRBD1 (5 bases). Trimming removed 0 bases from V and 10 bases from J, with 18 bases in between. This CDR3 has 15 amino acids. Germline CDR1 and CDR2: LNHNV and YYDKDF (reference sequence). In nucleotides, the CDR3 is TGTGCCACCAGCAGAGATGTTAGGGGAAGCAGATCAGCTTTCTTT. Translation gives CATSRDVRGSRSAFF.

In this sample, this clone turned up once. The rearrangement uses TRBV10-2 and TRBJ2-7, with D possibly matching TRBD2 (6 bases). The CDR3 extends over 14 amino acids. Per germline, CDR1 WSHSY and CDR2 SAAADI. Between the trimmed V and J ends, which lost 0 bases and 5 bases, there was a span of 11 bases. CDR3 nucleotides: TGCGCCAGCAGTGAGTCGACTCGGACTAACGAGCAGTACTTC. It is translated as CASSESTRTNEQYF.

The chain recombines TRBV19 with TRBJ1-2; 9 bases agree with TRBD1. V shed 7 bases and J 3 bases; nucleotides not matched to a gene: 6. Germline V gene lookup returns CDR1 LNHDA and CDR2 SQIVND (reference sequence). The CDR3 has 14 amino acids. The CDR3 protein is CASKHRGQDYGYTF. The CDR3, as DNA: TGTGCCAGTAAGCACAGGGGGCAGGACTATGGCTACACCTTC.

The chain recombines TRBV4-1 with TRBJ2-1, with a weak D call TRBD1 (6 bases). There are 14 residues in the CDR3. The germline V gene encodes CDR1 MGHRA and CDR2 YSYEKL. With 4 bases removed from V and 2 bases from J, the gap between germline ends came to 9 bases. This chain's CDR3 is CASSLNRAYNEQFF. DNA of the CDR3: TGCGCCAGCAGCCTAAACAGGGCCTACAATGAGCAGTTCTTC.

The CDR3 nucleotides are TGTGCCAGCAGTTACGGCGGGAGGGCCATTAATGAGCAGTTCTTC. Protein: CASSYGGRAINEQFF. V and J are TRBV6-2 or TRBV6-3 and TRBJ2-1, with 9 bases lining up with TRBD2. CDR1 and CDR2 from the germline V gene are MNHEY and SVGEGT. The CDR3 totals 15 residues. J gave up 7 bases and V 2 bases, and 6 bases lay outside the gene matches.

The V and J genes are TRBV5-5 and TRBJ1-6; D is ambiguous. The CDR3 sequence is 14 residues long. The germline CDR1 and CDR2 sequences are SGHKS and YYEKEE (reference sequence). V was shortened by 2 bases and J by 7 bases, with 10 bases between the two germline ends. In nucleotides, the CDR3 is TGTGCCAGCAGCTTAAATTCGGGAAATTCACCCCTCCACTTT. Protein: CASSLNSGNSPLHF.

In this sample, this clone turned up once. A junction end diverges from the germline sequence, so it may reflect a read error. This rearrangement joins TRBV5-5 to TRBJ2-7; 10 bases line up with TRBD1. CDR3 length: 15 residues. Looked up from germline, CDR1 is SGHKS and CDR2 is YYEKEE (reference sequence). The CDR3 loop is CASRRRTGGSFEQYF. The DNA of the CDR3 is TGTGCCAGCAGACGCCGGACAGGGGGTTCCTTCGAGCAGTACTTC.

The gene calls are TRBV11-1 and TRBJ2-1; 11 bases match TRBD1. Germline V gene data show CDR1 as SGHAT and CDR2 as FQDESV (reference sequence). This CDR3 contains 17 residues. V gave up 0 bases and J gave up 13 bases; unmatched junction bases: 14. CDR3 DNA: TGTGCCAGCAGCTTAGCCTTTGCGGACAGGGGGCTGGCACGACAGTTCTTC. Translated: CASSLAFADRGLARQFF.

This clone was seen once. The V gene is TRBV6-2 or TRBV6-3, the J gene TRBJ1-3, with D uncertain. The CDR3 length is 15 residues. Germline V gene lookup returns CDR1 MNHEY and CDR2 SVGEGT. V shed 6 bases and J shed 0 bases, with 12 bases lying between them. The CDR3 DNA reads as TGTGCCAGCAGCGATACAGAGAACTCTGGAAACACCATATATTTT. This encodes CASSDTENSGNTIYF.

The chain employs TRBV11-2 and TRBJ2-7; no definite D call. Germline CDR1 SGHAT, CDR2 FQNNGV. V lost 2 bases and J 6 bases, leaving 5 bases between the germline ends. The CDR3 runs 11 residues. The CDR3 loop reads CASSLLLEQYF. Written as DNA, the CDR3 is TGTGCCAGCAGCTTACTTCTCGAGCAGTACTTC. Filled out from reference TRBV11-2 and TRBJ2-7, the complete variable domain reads EAGVAQSPRYKIIEKRQSVAFWCNPISGHATLYWYQQILGQGPKLLIQFQNNGVVDDSQLPKDRFSAERLKGVDSTLKIQPAKLEDSAVYLCASSLLLEQYFGPGTRLTVT.

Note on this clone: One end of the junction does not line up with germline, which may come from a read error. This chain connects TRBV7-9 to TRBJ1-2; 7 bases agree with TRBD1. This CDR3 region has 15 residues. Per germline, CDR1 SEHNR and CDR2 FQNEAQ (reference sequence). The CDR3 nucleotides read TGTGCCAGCAGCTTAGCGGGGAATGGACAGGCGTCGTGTCGCTTC. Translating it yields CASSLAGNGQASCRF.

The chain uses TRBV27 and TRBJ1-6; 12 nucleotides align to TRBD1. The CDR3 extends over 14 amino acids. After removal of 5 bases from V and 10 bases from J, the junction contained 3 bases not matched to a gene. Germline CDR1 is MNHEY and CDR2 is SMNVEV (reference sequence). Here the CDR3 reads CASSVGTGGSPLHF. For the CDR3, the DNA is TGTGCCAGCAGTGTCGGGACAGGGGGCTCACCCCTCCACTTT.

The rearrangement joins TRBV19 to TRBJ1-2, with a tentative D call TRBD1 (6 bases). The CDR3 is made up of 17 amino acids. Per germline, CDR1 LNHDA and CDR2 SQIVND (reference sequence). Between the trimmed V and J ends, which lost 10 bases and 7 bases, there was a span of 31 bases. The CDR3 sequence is CATAVTGSKTVVFGYTF. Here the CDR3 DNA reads TGTGCCACAGCCGTGACAGGATCTAAAACCGTTGTCTTTGGCTACACCTTC. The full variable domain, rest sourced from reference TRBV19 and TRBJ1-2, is DGGITQSPKYLFRKEGQNVTLSCEQNLNHDAMYWYRQDPGQGLRLIYYSQIVNDFQKGDIAEGYSVSREKKESFPLTVTSAQKNPTAFYLCATAVTGSKTVVFGYTFGSGTRLTVV.

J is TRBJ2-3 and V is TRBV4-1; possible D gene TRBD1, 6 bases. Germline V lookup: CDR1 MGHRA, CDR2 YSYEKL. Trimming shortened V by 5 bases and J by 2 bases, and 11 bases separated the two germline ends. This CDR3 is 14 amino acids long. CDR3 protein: CASSWTDSTDTQYF. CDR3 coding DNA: TGCGCCAGCAGCTGGACAGATTCCACAGATACGCAGTATTTT.

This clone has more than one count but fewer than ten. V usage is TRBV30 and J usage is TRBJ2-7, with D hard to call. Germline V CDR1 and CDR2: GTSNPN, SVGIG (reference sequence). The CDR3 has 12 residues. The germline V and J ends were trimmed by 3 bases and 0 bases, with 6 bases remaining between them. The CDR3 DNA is TGTGCCTGGAGAGAGAACTCCTACGAGCAGTACTTC. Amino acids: CAWRENSYEQYF.

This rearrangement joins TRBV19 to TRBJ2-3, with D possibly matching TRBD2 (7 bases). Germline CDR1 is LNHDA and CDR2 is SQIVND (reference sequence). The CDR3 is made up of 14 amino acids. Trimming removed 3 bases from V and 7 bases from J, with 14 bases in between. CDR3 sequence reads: CASSMAGAGYTQYF. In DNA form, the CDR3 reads TGTGCCAGTAGTATGGCGGGGGCTGGGTATACGCAGTATTTT.

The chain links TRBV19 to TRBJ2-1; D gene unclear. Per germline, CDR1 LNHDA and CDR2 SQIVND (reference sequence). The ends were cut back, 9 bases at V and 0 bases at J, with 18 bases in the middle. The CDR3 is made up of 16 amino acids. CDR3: CASQPNRRSSYNEQFF. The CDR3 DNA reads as TGTGCCAGCCAACCTAATCGGCGGAGCTCCTACAATGAGCAGTTCTTC.

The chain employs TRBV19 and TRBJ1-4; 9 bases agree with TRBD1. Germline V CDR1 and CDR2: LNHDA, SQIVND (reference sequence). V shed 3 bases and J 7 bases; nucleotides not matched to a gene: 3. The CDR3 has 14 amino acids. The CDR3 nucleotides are TGTGCCAGTAGTATTGGGACAGGGACTGAAAAACTGTTTTTT. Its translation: CASSIGTGTEKLFF.

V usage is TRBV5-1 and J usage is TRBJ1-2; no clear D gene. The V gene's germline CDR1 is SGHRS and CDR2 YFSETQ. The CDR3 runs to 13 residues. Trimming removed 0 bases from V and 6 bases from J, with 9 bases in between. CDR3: CASSLVKRDGYTF. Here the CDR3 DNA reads TGCGCCAGCAGCTTGGTTAAGAGGGATGGCTACACCTTC. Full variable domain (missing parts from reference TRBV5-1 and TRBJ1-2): KAGVTQTPRYLIKTRGQQVTLSCSPISGHRSVSWYQQTPGQGLQFLFEYFSETQRNKGNFPGRFSGRQFSNSRSEMNVSTLELGDSALYLCASSLVKRDGYTFGSGTRLTVV.

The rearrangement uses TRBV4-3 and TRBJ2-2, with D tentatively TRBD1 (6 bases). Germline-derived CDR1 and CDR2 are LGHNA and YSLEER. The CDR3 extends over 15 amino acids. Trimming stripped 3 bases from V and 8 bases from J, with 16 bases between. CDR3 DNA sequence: TGCGCCAGCAGCCACCACACTACAGGGCCGGGGGAGCTGTTTTTT. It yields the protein CASSHHTTGPGELFF.